The 27 T cell receptor beta chains reported below all come from one sample, sequenced in a study of graft-versus-host responses after intestinal transplantation. Antigen specificity for these receptors is unknown. Clones were read by immunoSEQ multiplex PCR, and TCRdb kept only the in-frame ones, dropping some. Altogether tens of thousands of clones are present, 93% being singletons, with the ten largest covering 2%. Sequences were derived from unstimulated CD8+ T cells sorted from spleen or lymph node cells, sampled before intestinal transplant. All receptors derive from a human donor who received an intestinal transplant.

The rearrangement uses TRBV4-3 and TRBJ2-1; 16 nucleotides match TRBD2. V was pared by 4 bases and J by 6 bases, with 3 bases of the junction left unmatched. The germline gives CDR1 LGHNA, CDR2 YSLEER. The CDR3 extends over 16 amino acids. CDR3 DNA sequence: TGCGCCAGCAGCCGAGGGACTAGCGGGGGGGCCAATGAGCAGTTCTTC. Translating it yields CASSRGTSGGANEQFF.

The chain combines TRBV11-2 with TRBJ2-2; 8 nucleotides line up with TRBD1. The trim removed 5 bases at V and 1 base at J, leaving 6 bases unmatched. The CDR3 spans 16 residues. Germline CDR1 reads SGHAT; CDR2 reads FQNNGV. Here the CDR3 DNA reads TGTGCCAGCAGCACAAACAGGGGGAGGAACACCGGGGAGCTGTTTTTT. It encodes CASSTNRGRNTGELFF.

The V gene is TRBV9, the J gene TRBJ2-7; 8 bases match TRBD1. The CDR3 is 16 residues long. After removal of 4 bases from V and 2 bases from J, the junction contained 11 bases not matched to a gene. The germline gives CDR1 SGDLS, CDR2 YYNGEE. CDR3 sequence (DNA): TGTGCCAGCAGCCAATCCCGGACAGGGTTCGCCTACGAGCAGTACTTC. It is translated as CASSQSRTGFAYEQYF.

The chain recombines TRBV10-2 with TRBJ2-3; TRBD2 is a possible D gene (7 bases). The CDR3 consists of 15 residues. V lost 8 bases, J lost 5 bases, and 20 bases lay in between. Germline V gene lookup returns CDR1 WSHSY and CDR2 SAAADI. CDR3 residues: CASQIVGGAVDTQYF. The CDR3 DNA is TGCGCCAGCCAGATTGTGGGGGGGGCGGTAGATACGCAGTATTTT.

V gene TRBV4-1 combines with J gene TRBJ1-1; tentative D call: TRBD1 (5 bases). The germline V gene encodes CDR1 MGHRA and CDR2 YSYEKL. The CDR3 has 15 amino acids. Trimming pared 1 base from V and 3 bases from J, leaving 12 bases between. The CDR3 bases are TGCGCCAGCAGCCAAGGGACGGGGGGGGACACTGAAGCTTTCTTT. This sequence encodes CASSQGTGGDTEAFF.

This clone was observed a single time. The chain joins TRBV27 to TRBJ2-3; 10 nucleotides line up with TRBD1. The CDR3 sequence is 16 residues long. CDR1 MNHEY and CDR2 SMNVEV come from the germline V gene (reference sequence). The J segment lost 5 bases and the V segment lost 6 bases, leaving 11 bases of the junction unmatched. As DNA, the CDR3 is TGTGCCAGCAGAAAACCCGGGACAGGGGCCGTAGATACGCAGTATTTT. Residues: CASRKPGTGAVDTQYF.

This clone showed up just a few times. The chain joins TRBV7-6 to TRBJ1-1; 7 bases are shared with TRBD1. The CDR3 has 14 residues. Unmatched junction bases numbered 3, after V lost 5 bases and J lost 0 bases. Germline CDR1 reads SGHVS; CDR2 reads FNYEAQ. CDR3 protein: CASSPGTVNTEAFF. DNA of the CDR3: TGTGCCAGCAGCCCCGGGACAGTGAACACTGAAGCTTTCTTT.

The V and J genes are TRBV4-3 and TRBJ2-7, with TRBD1 matching over 8 bases. Germline trimming cut 1 base from V and 1 base from J; bases unmatched to any gene: 6. Germline lookup yields CDR1 LGHNA and CDR2 YSLEER. The CDR3 length is 16 residues. CDR3 sequence (DNA): TGCGCCAGCAGCCAAGCCCACACAGGGGGGTCCTACGAGCAGTACTTC. Its protein product is CASSQAHTGGSYEQYF.

The rearrangement joins TRBV6-5 to TRBJ2-3, with D perhaps TRBD1 (5 bases). The germline CDR1 and CDR2 sequences are MNHEY and SVGAGI. This CDR3 is 14 amino acids long. Between the trimmed V and J ends, which lost 6 bases and 4 bases, there was a span of 14 bases. CDR3: CASSPFQGPDTQYF. The CDR3 DNA reads TGTGCCAGCAGCCCCTTTCAGGGTCCAGATACGCAGTATTTT.

The chain recombines TRBV30 with TRBJ2-7; 7 bases agree with TRBD1. V shed 4 bases, J shed 4 bases, and the junction held 7 bases outside the gene matches. CDR1 GTSNPN and CDR2 SVGIG come from the germline V gene (reference sequence). The CDR3 runs to 13 residues. The CDR3 DNA reads as TGTGCCTGGATGTTGGCAGGGGGTTACGAGCAGTACTTC. It is translated as CAWMLAGGYEQYF.

This chain links TRBV7-2 with TRBJ2-3; a weak D match, TRBD1 (6 bases). The CDR3 spans 15 residues. Trimming stripped 2 bases from V and 1 base from J, with 10 bases between. The germline gives CDR1 SGHTA, CDR2 FQGNSA. CDR3 DNA: TGTGCCAGCAGCTTAAACAGGGTCGGCACAGATACGCAGTATTTT. It encodes CASSLNRVGTDTQYF.

The chain recombines TRBV7-2 with TRBJ2-1; a possible D gene is TRBD2 (6 bases). The CDR3 length is 11 residues. V lost 5 bases and J lost 13, with 12 bases in between. CDR1 and CDR2 from the germline V gene are SGHTA and FQGNSA. CDR3 protein: CASSLRGTQFF. For the CDR3, the DNA is TGTGCCAGCAGCCTACGGGGGACCCAGTTCTTC. The full variable domain, in which reference TRBV7-2 and TRBJ2-1 provide the parts outside the CDR3, is GAGVSQSPSNKVTEKGKDVELRCDPISGHTALYWYRQSLGQGLEFLIYFQGNSAPDKSGLPSDRFSAERTGGSVSTLTIQRTQQEDSAVYLCASSLRGTQFFGPGTRLTVL.

The chain employs TRBV6-1 and TRBJ1-2; D remains unclear. This CDR3 spans 13 amino acids. The V end was cut by 5 bases, the J end by 5 bases, with 12 bases between. Germline lookup yields CDR1 MNHNS and CDR2 SASEGT. CDR3 loop: CASSLREVYGYTF. CDR3 nucleotide sequence: TGTGCCAGCAGTTTGAGGGAAGTATATGGCTACACCTTC.

This clone was detected only once. The V call is TRBV5-5, the J call TRBJ1-6; D call uncertain. Germline V gene data show CDR1 as SGHKS and CDR2 as YYEKEE (reference sequence). The V and J ends lost 2 bases and 9 bases respectively, with 12 bases between them. The CDR3 sequence is 14 residues long. As DNA, the CDR3 is TGTGCCAGCAGCTTTATGGTCGGAGGTTCACCCCTCCACTTT. Translated, it gives CASSFMVGGSPLHF.

V is TRBV25-1 and J is TRBJ2-5; D is undetermined. CDR3 length equals 13 residues. V lost 2 bases and J lost 5, with 9 bases in between. Germline CDR1 reads MGHDK; CDR2 reads SYGVNS. This CDR3 is CASSEVGKETQYF. The CDR3, as DNA: TGTGCCAGCAGTGAAGTGGGCAAGGAGACCCAGTACTTC.

The chain couples TRBV4-3 to TRBJ1-1; 9 bases match TRBD1. V shed 2 bases, J shed 3 bases, and the junction held 4 bases outside the gene matches. Germline-derived CDR1 and CDR2 are LGHNA and YSLEER. CDR3 length: 15 amino acids. CDR3 DNA sequence: TGCGCCAGCAGCCAATCGGGACAGGGTTACACTGAAGCTTTCTTT. This translates into CASSQSGQGYTEAFF.

The V call is TRBV11-3, the J call TRBJ2-7, with D possibly matching TRBD1 (6 bases). The CDR3 extends over 13 amino acids. Germline lookup yields CDR1 SGHNT and CDR2 YENEEA. V was clipped by 5 bases and J by 5 bases, with 13 bases between them. CDR3 nucleotides: TGTGCCAGCAGCCCCACCACAGGGAACGAGCAGTACTTC. It yields the protein CASSPTTGNEQYF.

The rearrangement joins TRBV7-6 to TRBJ2-1, with 11 bases lining up with TRBD2. V lost 0 bases to trimming and J lost 4 bases; unmatched junction nucleotides: 8. Germline V gene data show CDR1 as SGHVS and CDR2 as FNYEAQ. This CDR3 comprises 18 residues. The DNA for the CDR3 is TGTGCCAGCAGCTTAGCGCCGGCTAGCGGGGGGACGTACAATGAGCAGTTCTTC. Translated: CASSLAPASGGTYNEQFF.

This chain uses TRBV6-5 with TRBJ1-6; D is unclear. The CDR3 sequence is 13 residues long. The germline V gene has CDR1 MNHEY and CDR2 SVGAGI. Trimming shortened V by 2 bases and J by 9 bases, and 8 bases separated the two germline ends. CDR3 DNA sequence: TGTGCCAGCAGTTACGGGCGGGGTTCACCCCTCCACTTT. Its protein product is CASSYGRGSPLHF.

J is TRBJ2-7 and V is TRBV2; D ambiguous. This CDR3 is built from 11 residues. The V end lost 8 bases, the J end lost 3 bases, and 8 bases lay between the germline ends. From germline, CDR1 is SNHLY and CDR2 FYNNEI. This chain's CDR3 is CASGPSYEQYF. Here the CDR3 DNA reads TGTGCCAGCGGTCCTAGCTACGAGCAGTACTTC.

The chain recombines TRBV5-6 with TRBJ2-7, with TRBD1 identical over 11 bases. Germline CDR1 and CDR2: SGHDT and YYEEEE. V was pared by 2 bases and J by 4 bases, with 2 bases of the junction left unmatched. The CDR3 covers 14 residues. The DNA for the CDR3 is TGTGCCAGCAGCTTAGGACAGGGGGCATACGAGCAGTACTTC. It specifies CASSLGQGAYEQYF. Complete variable domain (other parts from reference TRBV5-6 and TRBJ2-7): DAGVTQSPTHLIKTRGQQVTLRCSPKSGHDTVSWYQQALGQGPQFIFQYYEEEERQRGNFPDRFSGHQFPNYSSELNVNALLLGDSALYLCASSLGQGAYEQYFGPGTRLTVT.

The chain recombines TRBV15 with TRBJ2-1; TRBD1 matches at 11 bases. J lost 6 bases, V lost 1 base, and 14 bases had no gene match. Looked up from germline, CDR1 is LNHNV and CDR2 is YYDKDF (reference sequence). CDR3 length: 19 residues. CDR3 sequence (DNA): TGTGCCACCAGCAGAGTTGGGACAGGGGGTAGGTTCGGTGGCAATGAGCAGTTCTTC. It codes for CATSRVGTGGRFGGNEQFF.

The chain carries TRBV7-2 and TRBJ1-1; TRBD1 might be the D (5 bases). Looked up from germline, CDR1 is SGHTA and CDR2 is FQGNSA. Trimming cost V 4 bases and J 7 bases, with 10 bases left between them. This CDR3 comprises 12 residues. CDR3 DNA sequence: TGTGCCAGCAGCTCCTGGACATTTGAAGCTTTCTTT. This gives the protein CASSSWTFEAFF.

CDR3 amino acids: CASSPWTYGSYEQYF. As DNA, the CDR3 is TGTGCCAGCAGCCCGTGGACATATGGGTCCTACGAGCAGTACTTC. The chain employs TRBV11-2 and TRBJ2-7; TRBD1 might be the D (5 bases). V lost 5 bases and J 1 base, leaving 15 bases between the germline ends. CDR1 and CDR2 (germline): SGHAT, FQNNGV. The CDR3 runs 15 residues. Full variable domain (outside the CDR3, taken from reference TRBV11-2 and TRBJ2-7): EAGVAQSPRYKIIEKRQSVAFWCNPISGHATLYWYQQILGQGPKLLIQFQNNGVVDDSQLPKDRFSAERLKGVDSTLKIQPAKLEDSAVYLCASSPWTYGSYEQYFGPGTRLTVT.

This CDR3 reads CASSLDTGARRGELFF. In DNA form, the CDR3 reads TGTGCCAGCAGCTTGGATACAGGGGCTCGGCGCGGGGAGCTGTTTTTT. The genes are TRBV5-6 and TRBJ2-2; 7 bases line up with TRBD1. Germline values: CDR1 SGHDT, CDR2 YYEEEE. Germline trimming cut 0 bases from V and 7 bases from J; bases unmatched to any gene: 9. The CDR3 extends over 16 amino acids.

In its sample, this clone was seen once. V gene TRBV9 combines with J gene TRBJ1-1; TRBD1 aligns across 12 bases. The junction had 0 bases not matched to a gene; V was cut back by 3 bases and J by 6 bases. This CDR3 comprises 13 residues. Germline lookup yields CDR1 SGDLS and CDR2 YYNGEE. CDR3 sequence reads: CASSGDRGPEAFF. The CDR3 coding sequence is TGTGCCAGCAGCGGGGACAGGGGGCCTGAAGCTTTCTTT.

The chain links TRBV2 to TRBJ2-1; 7 bases agree with TRBD2. From germline, CDR1 is SNHLY and CDR2 FYNNEI. There are 17 residues in the CDR3. The trim removed 6 bases at V and 5 bases at J, leaving 16 bases unmatched. CDR3 protein: CASSLATLAEMHNEQFF. The CDR3 DNA reads TGTGCCAGCAGCCTCGCAACCCTAGCGGAGATGCACAATGAGCAGTTCTTC.